Listed below are T cell receptor beta chains from one sample, sequenced in a study of glioma-infiltrating T cells. From the multiplex PCR reads, TCRdb called clonotypes with MiXCR, one entry per CDR3 protein. This table holds 300,000 to 450,000 distinct CDR3 sequences, roughly two fifths found once. What was sequenced was glioma tissue, nonneoplastic brain tissue, or PBMCs (not recorded which). The receptors were sampled from a human donor with low-grade glioma or glioblastoma, undergoing nonglioma brain surgery, or in good health (not recorded which). Each CDR3 is given with its conserved first and last residue. The D gene is left open where the match is weak. Clone size, where shown, is once, few, many, or a class for clones that have expanded.

v_gene,j_gene,abundance,d_gene,CDR3aa,CDR3nt
TRBV27,TRBJ1-1,many,NA,CASSLFGANTEAFF,TGTGCCAGCAGTTTATTTGGGGCGAACACTGAAGCTTTCTTT
TRBV20-1,TRBJ2-1,many,TRBD2,CSARLAGSSYNEQFF,TGCAGTGCTAGGTTAGCGGGATCCTCCTACAATGAGCAGTTCTTC
TRBV4-1,TRBJ1-5,few,TRBD1,CASSAGQALGQPQHF,TGCGCCAGCAGCGCGGGACAGGCTCTGGGTCAGCCCCAGCATTTT
TRBV7-9,TRBJ2-7,few,NA,CASSFGFDRHSYEQYF,TGTGCCAGCAGCTTTGGATTTGACAGGCATTCCTACGAGCAGTACTTC
TRBV20-1,TRBJ2-1,NA,TRBD2,CSARVLSRTSTYNEQFF,TGCAGTGCTCGGGTCCTCTCCCGGACTAGCACCTACAATGAGCAGTTCTTC
TRBV7-2,TRBJ2-5,NA,NA,CASSLERHFGETQYF,TGTGCCAGCAGCCTTGAGCGGCACTTCGGGGAGACCCAGTACTTC
TRBV28,TRBJ2-3,NA,TRBD2,CASSGGGSRTDTQYF,TGTGCCAGCAGTGGCGGGGGGAGTCGCACAGATACGCAGTATTTT
TRBV7-9,TRBJ2-7,NA,NA,CASSLAGYERYF,TGTGCCAGCAGCTTGGCGGGCTACGAGCGGTACTTC
TRBV7-9,TRBJ2-3,few,NA,CASSLQQEDTQYF,TGTGCCAGCAGCTTACAACAGGAAGATACGCAGTATTTT
TRBV28,TRBJ2-7,few,NA,CAIDDDTYEQYF,TGTGCCATCGACGACGACACCTACGAGCAGTACTTC
TRBV27,TRBJ2-4,many,NA,CASSLCSFLAKNIQYF,TGTGCCAGCAGTTTATGTTCTTTCTTAGCCAAAAACATTCAGTACTTC
TRBV19,TRBJ1-1,few,NA,CASSLHLFGEAFF,TGTGCCAGTAGTCTCCACTTGTTTGGTGAAGCTTTCTTT
TRBV20-1,TRBJ2-7,NA,NA,CSAPGKQLGSYEQYF,TGCAGTGCCCCTGGGAAACAGCTGGGCTCCTACGAGCAGTACTTC
TRBV20-1,TRBJ2-1,few,NA,CSARDNFKGGSYNEQFF,TGCAGTGCTAGAGATAATTTTAAGGGTGGGTCCTACAATGAGCAGTTCTTC
TRBV28,TRBJ2-1,NA,NA,CASSLISGPPYNEQFF,TGTGCCAGCAGTTTAATAAGCGGGCCCCCCTACAATGAGCAGTTCTTC
TRBV6-2/TRBV6-3,TRBJ2-6,few,NA,CASSQIRNVLTF,TGTGCCAGCAGTCAAATACGAAACGTCCTGACTTTC
TRBV7-9,TRBJ2-3,few,TRBD2,CASSPGLAGGWTDTQYF,TGTGCCAGCAGCCCGGGACTAGCGGGAGGCTGGACAGATACGCAGTATTTT
TRBV20-1,TRBJ2-1,NA,TRBD2,CSARDRGSGIYNEQLF,TGCAGTGCTAGAGATCGAGGTAGCGGGATCTACAATGAGCAGCTCTTC
TRBV2,TRBJ2-7,NA,NA,CASRKDRFPFYEQYF,TGTGCCAGCAGAAAAGACAGGTTTCCCTTTTACGAGCAGTACTTC
TRBV6-5,TRBJ2-1,NA,NA,CAPGNNEQFF,TGTGCCCCAGGCAACAATGAGCAGTTCTTC
TRBV7-8,TRBJ2-1,NA,NA,CASSLARVSQFF,TGTGCCAGCAGCTTAGCCCGGGTCTCGCAGTTCTTC
TRBV7-2,TRBJ2-3,NA,NA,CASSRGSNTDTQYF,TGTGCCAGCAGCCGCGGGTCTAACACAGATACGCAGTATTTT
TRBV6-5,TRBJ1-1,NA,NA,CASIVFGGRTESFF,TGTGCCAGCATCGTTTTTGGGGGACGGACTGAATCTTTCTTT
TRBV7-9,TRBJ1-2,many,TRBD1,CASSPKRGTGGEGYTF,TGTGCCAGCAGCCCAAAACGCGGGACAGGGGGTGAGGGCTACACCTTC
TRBV28,TRBJ2-5,NA,TRBD1,CASNAVGTAQETQCF,TGTGCCAGCAACGCCGTGGGGACAGCTCAAGAGACCCAGTGCTTC
TRBV6-2/TRBV6-3,TRBJ1-5,many,NA,CASSPWGDSNQPQHF,TGTGCCAGCAGCCCCTGGGGAGATAGCAATCAGCCCCAGCATTTT
TRBV6-2/TRBV6-3,TRBJ2-3,few,TRBD2,CASSYSLSSGQADTQYF,TGTGCCAGCAGTTACTCCCTCTCTAGCGGTCAAGCAGATACGCAGTATTTT
TRBV28,TRBJ2-5,NA,NA,CASSLGRHRAETQYF,TGTGCCAGCAGTTTAGGGAGACACCGGGCAGAGACCCAGTACTTC
TRBV6-2/TRBV6-3,TRBJ2-1,many,TRBD2,CASSYGTSGRTEQFF,TGTGCCAGCAGTTACGGGACTAGCGGGAGGACCGAGCAGTTCTTC
TRBV6-1,TRBJ1-5,many,TRBD1,CASSGPSRGQGEGQPQHF,TGTGCCAGCAGTGGACCCTCTAGGGGCCAGGGGGAGGGTCAGCCCCAGCATTTT
TRBV27,TRBJ2-7,NA,NA,CASSYRFPSYEQYF,TGTGCCAGCAGTTATCGATTCCCCTCCTACGAGCAGTACTTC
TRBV15,TRBJ1-5,many,TRBD1,CATSGQMGQLNQPQHF,TGTGCCACCAGCGGACAAATGGGACAGCTTAATCAGCCCCAGCATTTT
TRBV28,TRBJ1-1,few,NA,CASSLGGISTEAFF,TGTGCCAGCAGTTTAGGGGGAATAAGCACTGAAGCTTTCTTT
TRBV20-1,TRBJ2-1,NA,TRBD2,CSAGLADSYNEQFF,TGCAGTGCCGGACTAGCGGACTCCTACAATGAGCAGTTCTTC
TRBV4-2,TRBJ1-5,NA,NA,CASSQDHGDQPQHF,TGTGCCAGCAGCCAAGATCACGGAGATCAGCCCCAGCATTTT
TRBV15,TRBJ2-1,NA,TRBD1,CATSSWGQNNEQFF,TGTGCCACCAGCAGCTGGGGACAGAACAATGAGCAGTTCTTC
TRBV27,TRBJ2-7,NA,TRBD2,CASSLIRLARALVGEQYF,TGTGCCAGCAGTTTAATTCGACTAGCGCGAGCGTTAGTTGGCGAGCAGTACTTC
TRBV5-1,TRBJ1-3,NA,NA,CASSFEVAGTGNTIYF,TGCGCCAGCAGCTTTGAGGTAGCGGGGACTGGAAACACCATATATTTT
TRBV6-1,TRBJ2-3,NA,TRBD1,CASIRQGDTDTQYF,TGTGCCAGCATACGACAGGGAGATACAGATACGCAGTATTTT
TRBV6-1,TRBJ1-6,many,NA,CASSESITGQNSPLHF,TGTGCCAGCAGTGAATCTATCACAGGGCAGAATTCACCCCTCCACTTT
TRBV9,TRBJ1-1,few,NA,CASNGGGNTEAFF,TGTGCCAGCAACGGAGGGGGGAACACTGAAGCTTTCTTT
TRBV7-3,TRBJ2-1,few,NA,CASNGPNNEQFF,TGTGCCAGCAATGGACCGAACAATGAGCAGTTCTTC
TRBV18,TRBJ2-7,NA,NA,CASSPPVQKYEQYF,TGTGCCAGCTCACCTCCAGTTCAAAAGTACGAGCAGTACTTC
TRBV25-1,TRBJ2-7,few,NA,CASSELKGRGSYEQYF,TGTGCCAGCAGTGAACTCAAGGGCCGTGGGTCCTACGAGCAGTACTTC
TRBV2,TRBJ2-3,NA,TRBD2,CASSERASGLTDTQYF,TGTGCCAGCAGTGAAAGGGCTAGCGGTCTCACAGATACGCAGTATTTT
TRBV28,TRBJ2-7,few,NA,CASSFELEAYEQYF,TGTGCCAGCAGTTTTGAACTAGAAGCCTACGAGCAGTACTTC
TRBV6-6,TRBJ1-1,many,NA,CASNYNTEAFF,TGTGCCAGCAATTACAACACTGAAGCTTTCTTT
TRBV14,TRBJ1-2,few,NA,CASSPGLYGYTF,TGTGCCAGCAGCCCCGGACTCTATGGCTACACCTTC
TRBV29-1,TRBJ1-1,few,NA,CSVEDGLQNTEAFF,TGCAGCGTTGAAGATGGTTTGCAGAACACTGAAGCTTTCTTT
TRBV20-1,TRBJ2-1,few,TRBD2,CSARSRTSGREVYNEQFF,TGCAGTGCTAGATCCAGGACTAGCGGGAGGGAAGTGTACAATGAGCAGTTCTTC
TRBV25-1,TRBJ2-7,few,NA,CASSELSRNEQYF,TGTGCCAGCAGTGAACTTAGCAGGAACGAGCAGTACTTC
TRBV7-2,TRBJ2-1,NA,TRBD2,CASSTRLAGGYNEQFF,TGTGCCAGCAGCACCAGACTAGCGGGAGGCTACAATGAGCAGTTCTTC
TRBV6-2/TRBV6-3,TRBJ2-7,NA,NA,CASSRNAGSEQYF,TGTGCCAGCAGCCGCAACGCCGGGAGCGAGCAGTACTTC